The 30 T cell receptor beta chains given below trace back to one sample, sequenced in a study of graft-versus-host responses after intestinal transplantation. Assay used: immunoSEQ multiplex PCR; TCRdb lists only in-frame clones, some missing. The sample includes about 69,000 clones, over 85% of them seen just once. The sample consisted of bone marrow, taken almost 750 days after intestinal transplantation. These receptors came from a human patient who received an intestinal transplant, so some T cells may come from the graft donor.

V is TRBV4-1 and J is TRBJ2-1, with 12 bases fitting TRBD2. J was trimmed by 6 bases and V by 3 bases; bases with no gene match: 9. This CDR3 is built from 17 residues. Germline values: CDR1 MGHRA, CDR2 YSYEKL. Here the CDR3 reads CASSQREASGGANEQFF. The DNA for the CDR3 is TGCGCCAGCAGCCAGAGAGAGGCTAGCGGGGGGGCCAATGAGCAGTTCTTC.

The genes are TRBV28 and TRBJ2-7; perhaps TRBD1 as D (6 bases). With 2 bases removed from V and 7 bases from J, the gap between germline ends came to 9 bases. The CDR3 consists of 12 residues. The germline CDR1 and CDR2 sequences are MDHEN and SYDVKM. DNA for the CDR3: TGTGCCAGCAGTTTAATACAGGGTGAGCAGTACTTC. Translated, it gives CASSLIQGEQYF.

The chain links TRBV4-1 to TRBJ2-1; D remains unclear. The CDR3 is made up of 13 amino acids. The V gene lost 4 bases and the J gene lost 7 bases, with 11 bases spanning the gap. Germline CDR1 and CDR2: MGHRA and YSYEKL. The CDR3 region is CASSPPSENEQFF. The CDR3 bases are TGCGCCAGCAGCCCCCCGTCGGAGAATGAGCAGTTCTTC.

This chain uses TRBV28 with TRBJ2-5; 8 bases are a match to TRBD2. Germline-derived CDR1 and CDR2 are MDHEN and SYDVKM. V was clipped by 6 bases and J by 5 bases; unmatched bases: 14. The CDR3 contains 16 residues. Here the CDR3 DNA reads TGTGCCAGCAGCGCCCATCGGGGAGCGGGAGAGGAGACCCAGTACTTC. Translating gives CASSAHRGAGEETQYF.

The V call is TRBV29-1, the J call TRBJ2-2; D is possibly TRBD1 (6 bases). CDR3 length equals 14 residues. Trimming cost V 4 bases and J 7 bases, with 16 bases left between them. Germline V gene sequence: CDR1 SQVTM, CDR2 ANQGSEA. The CDR3 reads CSVVLQGRDGELFF. The DNA for the CDR3 is TGCAGCGTTGTTTTGCAGGGGCGCGACGGGGAGCTGTTTTTT.

This clone showed up just once. This sequence joins TRBV6-6 and TRBJ2-2, with a possible D match to TRBD1 (5 bases). The CDR3 totals 15 residues. V was pared by 6 bases and J by 4 bases, with 15 bases between. Germline assignment: CDR1 MNHNY and CDR2 SVGAGI (reference sequence). The CDR3 nucleotides are TGTGCCAGCAGCAAGAAGGGGCCCCTCACCGGGGAGCTGTTTTTT. Amino acids: CASSKKGPLTGELFF.

The chain carries TRBV11-2 and TRBJ2-5; 11 bases fit TRBD2. Germline values: CDR1 SGHAT, CDR2 FQNNGV. V was pared by 5 bases and J by 1 base, with 9 bases of the junction left unmatched. CDR3 length: 17 amino acids. CDR3 DNA sequence: TGTGCCAGCAGCCCACTAGCGGGGGCTCCTATCCAAGAGACCCAGTACTTC. This gives the protein CASSPLAGAPIQETQYF.

This sequence joins TRBV6-6 and TRBJ2-7; 9 bases map to TRBD1. Germline V gene sequence: CDR1 MNHNY, CDR2 SVGAGI (reference sequence). The CDR3 sequence is 14 residues long. Trimming took 6 bases from V and 3 from J; bases not matched to a gene: 6. The CDR3 protein is CASRPTGGGYEQYF. The DNA for the CDR3 is TGTGCCAGCAGACCCACAGGGGGCGGCTACGAGCAGTACTTC.

This clone occurred once. The chain couples TRBV5-1 to TRBJ2-4; maybe TRBD1 (6 bases). Trimming left V 2 bases short and J 3 bases short, with 6 bases between. This CDR3 has 13 residues. The germline V gene has CDR1 SGHRS and CDR2 YFSETQ. The DNA for the CDR3 is TGCGCCAGCAGCTTAGGGGGCAAAAACATTCAGTACTTC. Translating gives CASSLGGKNIQYF. The variable domain in full, completed from reference TRBV5-1 and TRBJ2-4, reads KAGVTQTPRYLIKTRGQQVTLSCSPISGHRSVSWYQQTPGQGLQFLFEYFSETQRNKGNFPGRFSGRQFSNSRSEMNVSTLELGDSALYLCASSLGGKNIQYFGAGTRLSVL.

This rearrangement joins TRBV27 to TRBJ2-7; possible D gene TRBD1, 5 bases. Trimming pared 6 bases from V and 6 bases from J, leaving 15 bases between. Germline assignment: CDR1 MNHEY and CDR2 SMNVEV (reference sequence). The CDR3 consists of 13 residues. The CDR3, as DNA: TGTGCCAGCAGACGCCCCTCAACAGGCGAGCAGTACTTC. Residues: CASRRPSTGEQYF.

This chain joins TRBV21-1 and TRBJ2-1; the DNA was not compared with TRBD2, the D call given in the table. TRBV21-1 represents a pseudogene. The CDR3 is 10 amino acids. As DNA, the CDR3 is TGTGCCAGCAGCACGAATGAGCAGTTCTTC. Protein sequence: CASSTNEQFF.

This chain links TRBV7-4 with TRBJ2-3; no clear D. The CDR3 has 14 amino acids. Germline loops: CDR1 SGHVT, CDR2 SQSDAQ. Trimming took off 1 base at V and 6 bases at J, with 11 bases between the two ends. CDR3 nucleotide sequence: TGTGCCAGCAGCTTAGTGAAGGCTTCGGATACGCAGTATTTT. The encoded protein is CASSLVKASDTQYF.

The rearrangement joins TRBV6-5 to TRBJ1-5, with D uncertain. The length of the CDR3 is 16 residues. Germline loops: CDR1 MNHEY, CDR2 SVGAGI. The ends were cut back, 2 bases at V and 1 base at J, with 12 bases in the middle. The CDR3 sequence is CASSYGGLMSNQPQHF. The CDR3 DNA is TGTGCCAGCAGTTACGGAGGTTTGATGAGCAATCAGCCCCAGCATTTT.

This chain uses TRBV28 with TRBJ2-3; D possibly uses TRBD1 or TRBD2 (5 bases each). V dropped 6 bases and J dropped 2 bases, with 24 bases sitting between them. From germline, CDR1 is MDHEN and CDR2 SYDVKM. The CDR3 has 18 residues. For the CDR3, the DNA is TGTGCCAGCAGGACCTTCTATAACCGGGACGGACACACAGATACGCAGTATTTT. It codes for CASRTFYNRDGHTDTQYF.

The chain couples TRBV4-1 to TRBJ1-3; perhaps TRBD1 as D (5 bases). V gave up 4 bases and J gave up 7 bases, with 14 bases separating them. The CDR3 sequence is 14 residues long. Germline loops: CDR1 MGHRA, CDR2 YSYEKL. The CDR3 region has the DNA TGCGCCAGCAGCCTGGGGACCGAAATTAACACCATATATTTT. Translation: CASSLGTEINTIYF.

The chain employs TRBV6-1 and TRBJ2-3, with no clear D. Germline V gene data show CDR1 as MNHNS and CDR2 as SASEGT. The CDR3 totals 14 residues. V was clipped by 5 bases and J by 0 bases, with 9 bases between them. CDR3 bases: TGTGCCAGCAGTCAGCTTACTAGCACAGATACGCAGTATTTT. Translated: CASSQLTSTDTQYF.

J is TRBJ2-7 and V is TRBV6-5; D uncertain. Germline V gene sequence: CDR1 MNHEY, CDR2 SVGAGI. The CDR3 loop spans 13 amino acids. V was pared by 0 bases and J by 3 bases, with 6 bases between. CDR3 sequence reads: CASSYSTGYEQYF. CDR3 DNA: TGTGCCAGCAGTTACTCGACGGGCTACGAGCAGTACTTC.

The V and J genes are TRBV7-5 and TRBJ1-3; TRBD1, the table's D call, was not compared with the DNA. TRBV7-5 is a recognized pseudogene. The length of the CDR3 is 17 residues. The CDR3 region has the DNA TGTGTCAGAAGCATCACCGGGACAGGGACCTCTGGAAACACCATATATTTT. It is translated as CVRSITGTGTSGNTIYF.

This clone has just one count. The chain links TRBV4-1 to TRBJ2-7, with D perhaps TRBD1 or TRBD2 (5 bases each). The CDR3 is 14 amino acids. V lost 0 bases, J lost 3 bases, and 9 bases lay in between. Germline V gene sequence: CDR1 MGHRA, CDR2 YSYEKL. Here the CDR3 DNA reads TGCGCCAGCAGCCAAGACCGGGGACGCTACGAGCAGTACTTC. Residues: CASSQDRGRYEQYF.

The chain carries TRBV5-1 and TRBJ2-7; TRBD1 aligns across 8 bases. The CDR3 covers 14 residues. Germline CDR1 and CDR2: SGHRS and YFSETQ. The trim removed 4 bases at V and 2 bases at J, leaving 5 bases unmatched. As DNA, the CDR3 is TGCGCCAGCAGCCCTGGGACAGGTGCCTACGAGCAGTACTTC. Its translation: CASSPGTGAYEQYF.

The chain links TRBV30 to TRBJ1-1, with D maybe TRBD1 (5 bases). The CDR3 totals 16 residues. Trimming shortened V by 4 bases and J by 5 bases, and 23 bases separated the two germline ends. Germline values: CDR1 GTSNPN, CDR2 SVGIG (reference sequence). The CDR3 reads CAWTPLGKGPLTEAFF. The DNA for the CDR3 is TGTGCCTGGACCCCACTTGGAAAGGGGCCGCTGACTGAAGCTTTCTTT.

The rearrangement joins TRBV6-5 to TRBJ2-1; no clear D gene. Trimming took 6 bases from V and 3 from J, leaving 9 bases between them. Germline lookup yields CDR1 MNHEY and CDR2 SVGAGI. The CDR3 contains 13 residues. This CDR3 reads CASRYDSYNEQFF. CDR3 bases: TGTGCCAGCAGGTATGATAGCTACAATGAGCAGTTCTTC.

The chain is built from TRBV6-6 and TRBJ2-3, with 11 bases fitting TRBD2. The V gene's germline CDR1 is MNHNY and CDR2 SVGAGI (reference sequence). The length of the CDR3 is 15 residues. J gave up 8 bases and V 0 bases, and 4 bases lay outside the gene matches. CDR3: CASSYSISGGATQYF. CDR3 in DNA: TGTGCCAGCAGTTACTCGATTAGCGGGGGGGCTACGCAGTATTTT.

This chain uses TRBV7-6 with TRBJ1-1; D may be TRBD1 (5 bases). The CDR3 contains 14 residues. V was cut by 7 bases and J by 1 base, with 13 bases left in between. Germline V gene data show CDR1 as SGHVS and CDR2 as FNYEAQ. The CDR3 nucleotides are TGTGCCAGCAAGGAGGACACCTCGAACACTGAAGCTTTCTTT. Encoded protein: CASKEDTSNTEAFF.

This rearrangement joins TRBV28 to TRBJ1-3; D call uncertain. The CDR3 contains 12 residues. From germline, CDR1 is MDHEN and CDR2 SYDVKM. V lost 5 bases and J 4 bases, leaving 6 bases between the germline ends. The CDR3 DNA sequence: TGTGCCAGCAGTGCAGGAGGAAACACCATATATTTT. This translates into CASSAGGNTIYF. Looking up the rest from reference TRBV28 and TRBJ1-3 gives the full variable domain: DVKVTQSSRYLVKRTGEKVFLECVQDMDHENMFWYRQDPGLGLRLIYFSYDVKMKEKGDIPEGYSVSREKKERFSLILESASTNQTSMYLCASSAGGNTIYFGEGSWLTVV.

This chain's CDR3 is CASSITGLSNGYTF. DNA for the CDR3: TGTGCCAGTAGTATAACGGGACTCTCCAATGGCTACACCTTC. J is TRBJ1-2 and V is TRBV19; maybe TRBD1 (5 bases). Trimming pared 2 bases from V and 6 bases from J, leaving 13 bases between. Germline CDR1 reads LNHDA; CDR2 reads SQIVND (reference sequence). The CDR3 length is 14 residues.

The chain has TRBV7-9 and TRBJ1-1; possible D gene TRBD1, 5 bases. The CDR3 runs to 16 residues. V was pared by 0 bases and J by 0 bases, with 11 bases between. The germline CDR1 and CDR2 sequences are SEHNR and FQNEAQ (reference sequence). The CDR3 sequence: CASSLAGGQVNTEAFF. The CDR3 coding sequence is TGTGCCAGCAGCTTAGCGGGGGGTCAGGTGAACACTGAAGCTTTCTTT.

The rearrangement links TRBV19 to TRBJ2-2; D perhaps matches TRBD1 (6 bases). V was pared by 5 bases and J by 3 bases, with 22 bases between. The CDR3 is made up of 18 amino acids. The germline V gene has CDR1 LNHDA and CDR2 SQIVND (reference sequence). The DNA of the CDR3 is TGTGCCAGTAGTGCCAGCGTTTTGGGGGCAATAGACACCGGGGAGCTGTTTTTT. Its protein product is CASSASVLGAIDTGELFF. Together with reference TRBV19 and TRBJ2-2, the CDR3 gives the full variable domain: DGGITQSPKYLFRKEGQNVTLSCEQNLNHDAMYWYRQDPGQGLRLIYYSQIVNDFQKGDIAEGYSVSREKKESFPLTVTSAQKNPTAFYLCASSASVLGAIDTGELFFGEGSRLTVL.

This clone occurred once. This chain uses TRBV29-1 with TRBJ2-7; 7 bases are a match to TRBD2. The CDR3 contains 16 residues. With 0 bases clipped from V and 3 bases from J, the junction kept 11 bases outside the gene matches. Germline assignment: CDR1 SQVTM and CDR2 ANQGSEA. CDR3 in amino acids: CSVEDSFGGEVYEQYF. CDR3 DNA sequence: TGCAGCGTTGAAGATTCATTTGGGGGGGAGGTCTACGAGCAGTACTTC.

The V gene is TRBV18, the J gene TRBJ2-7; 7 bases fit TRBD2. J was trimmed by 0 bases and V by 0 bases; bases with no gene match: 2. Germline V gives CDR1 KGHSH, CDR2 LQKENI. The CDR3 consists of 15 residues. CDR3 sequence (DNA): TGTGCCAGCTCACCACCTCCGGGGGGCTCCTACGAGCAGTACTTC. Its protein is CASSPPPGGSYEQYF.